This T cell receptor beta chain was retrieved from a study of beta chain features in type 1 diabetes. The whole isolated RNA underwent reverse transcription, so sequencing captured expressed TCRB transcripts. The assay was immunoSEQ multiplex PCR, and TCRdb's table has in-frame clones only and misses some. This table holds a few hundred thousand clones, roughly 9.6% found once. This CDR3 has 15 residues. J gave up 1 base and V 3 bases, and 3 bases lay outside the gene matches. Germline loops: CDR1 KGHSH, CDR2 LQKENI. The chain combines TRBV18 with TRBJ2-7, with 10 bases that match TRBD1. The TCR sequence derives from a woman in her 30s in good health. The source material was naive CD4+ T cells from blood. The CDR3 protein is CASSPGQGRSYEQYF. CDR3 bases: TGTGCCAGCTCACCGGGACAGGGGAGGTCCTACGAGCAGTACTTC.